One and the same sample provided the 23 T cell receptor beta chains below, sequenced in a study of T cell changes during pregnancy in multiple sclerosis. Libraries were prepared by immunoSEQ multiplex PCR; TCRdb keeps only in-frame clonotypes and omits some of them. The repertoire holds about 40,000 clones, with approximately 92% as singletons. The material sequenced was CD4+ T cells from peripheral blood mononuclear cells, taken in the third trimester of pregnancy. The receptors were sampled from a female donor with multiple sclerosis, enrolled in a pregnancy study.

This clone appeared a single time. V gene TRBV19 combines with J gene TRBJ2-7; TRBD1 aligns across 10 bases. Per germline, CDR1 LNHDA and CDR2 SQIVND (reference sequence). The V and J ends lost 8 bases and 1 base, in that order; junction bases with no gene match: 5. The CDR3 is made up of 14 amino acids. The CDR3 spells CASRRDRGSYEQYF. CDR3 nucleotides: TGTGCCAGTCGCCGGGACAGGGGATCCTACGAGCAGTACTTC. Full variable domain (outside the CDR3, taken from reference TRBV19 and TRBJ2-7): DGGITQSPKYLFRKEGQNVTLSCEQNLNHDAMYWYRQDPGQGLRLIYYSQIVNDFQKGDIAEGYSVSREKKESFPLTVTSAQKNPTAFYLCASRRDRGSYEQYFGPGTRLTVT.

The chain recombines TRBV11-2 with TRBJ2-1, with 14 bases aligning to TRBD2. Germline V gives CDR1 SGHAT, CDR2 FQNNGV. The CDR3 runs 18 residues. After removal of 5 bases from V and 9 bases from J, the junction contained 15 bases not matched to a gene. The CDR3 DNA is TGTGCCAGCAGCCCAATTTCGCCGGGACTAGCGGGAGTTATTGAGCAGTTCTTC. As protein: CASSPISPGLAGVIEQFF.

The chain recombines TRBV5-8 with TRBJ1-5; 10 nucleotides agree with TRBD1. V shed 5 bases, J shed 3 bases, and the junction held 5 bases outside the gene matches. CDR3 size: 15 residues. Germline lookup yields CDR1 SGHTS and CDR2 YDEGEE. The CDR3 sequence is CASSWDRGANQPQHF. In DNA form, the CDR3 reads TGTGCCAGCAGTTGGGACAGGGGAGCCAATCAGCCCCAGCATTTT.

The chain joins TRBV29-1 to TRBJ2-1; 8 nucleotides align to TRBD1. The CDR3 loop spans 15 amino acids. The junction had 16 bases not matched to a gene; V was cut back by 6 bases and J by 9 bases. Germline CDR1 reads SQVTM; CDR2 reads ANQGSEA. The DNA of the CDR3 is TGCAGCGTCGACTCATTAAGGACAGGGCGGGCTGAGCAGTTCTTC. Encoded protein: CSVDSLRTGRAEQFF.

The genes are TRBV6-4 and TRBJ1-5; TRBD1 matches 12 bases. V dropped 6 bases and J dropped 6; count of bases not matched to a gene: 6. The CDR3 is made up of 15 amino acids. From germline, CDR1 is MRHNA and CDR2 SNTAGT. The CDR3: CASRNRDRGRQPQHF. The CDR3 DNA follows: TGTGCCAGCAGGAACCGGGACAGGGGGCGTCAGCCCCAGCATTTT.

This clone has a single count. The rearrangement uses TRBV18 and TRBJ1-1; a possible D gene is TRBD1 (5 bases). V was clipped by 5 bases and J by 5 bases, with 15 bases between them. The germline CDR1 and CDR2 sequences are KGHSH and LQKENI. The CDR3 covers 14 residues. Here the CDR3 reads CASSSGGVGTEAFF. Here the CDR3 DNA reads TGTGCCAGCTCATCGGGGGGTGTAGGAACTGAAGCTTTCTTT.

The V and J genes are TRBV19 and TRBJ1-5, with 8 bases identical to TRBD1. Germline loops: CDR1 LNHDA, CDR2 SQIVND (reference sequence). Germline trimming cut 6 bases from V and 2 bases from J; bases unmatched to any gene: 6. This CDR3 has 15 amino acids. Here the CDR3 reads CASRDQGAGNQPQHF. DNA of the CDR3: TGTGCCAGTAGAGATCAGGGGGCGGGCAATCAGCCCCAGCATTTT.

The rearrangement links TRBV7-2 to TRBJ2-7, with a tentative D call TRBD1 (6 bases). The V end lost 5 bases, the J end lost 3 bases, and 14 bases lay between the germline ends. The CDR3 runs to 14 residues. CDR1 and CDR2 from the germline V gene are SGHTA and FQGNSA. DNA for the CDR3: TGTGCCAGCAGCCGGCAGGGGCAGTACTACGAGCAGTACTTC. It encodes CASSRQGQYYEQYF.

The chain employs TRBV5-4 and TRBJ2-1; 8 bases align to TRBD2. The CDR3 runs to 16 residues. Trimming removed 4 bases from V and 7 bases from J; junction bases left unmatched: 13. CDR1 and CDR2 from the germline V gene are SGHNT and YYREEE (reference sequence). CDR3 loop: CASSPPAAGVGNEQFF. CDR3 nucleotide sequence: TGTGCCAGCAGCCCCCCGGCAGCGGGAGTAGGAAATGAGCAGTTCTTC.

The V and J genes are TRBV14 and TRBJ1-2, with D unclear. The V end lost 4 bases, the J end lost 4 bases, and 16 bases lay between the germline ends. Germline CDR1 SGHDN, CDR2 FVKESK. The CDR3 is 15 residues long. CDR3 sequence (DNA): TGTGCCAGCAGCCCATTGGGTCGGGGAAGCTATGGCTACACCTTC. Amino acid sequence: CASSPLGRGSYGYTF.

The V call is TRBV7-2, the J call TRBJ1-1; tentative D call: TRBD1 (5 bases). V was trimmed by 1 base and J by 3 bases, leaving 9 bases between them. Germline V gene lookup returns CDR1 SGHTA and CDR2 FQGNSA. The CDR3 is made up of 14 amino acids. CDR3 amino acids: CASSLELGHTEAFF. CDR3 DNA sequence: TGTGCCAGCAGCTTAGAGTTGGGGCACACTGAAGCTTTCTTT.

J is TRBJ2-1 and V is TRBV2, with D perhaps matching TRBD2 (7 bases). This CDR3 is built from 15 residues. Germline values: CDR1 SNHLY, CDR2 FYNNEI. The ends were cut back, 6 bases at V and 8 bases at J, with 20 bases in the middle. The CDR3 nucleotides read TGTGCCAGCAGAAGGGGGGGAGGGCTGGTCGATGAGCAGTTCTTC. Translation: CASRRGGGLVDEQFF. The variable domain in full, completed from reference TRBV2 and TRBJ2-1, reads EPEVTQTPSHQVTQMGQEVILRCVPISNHLYFYWYRQILGQKVEFLVSFYNNEISEKSEIFDDQFSVERPDGSNFTLKIRSTKLEDSAMYFCASRRGGGLVDEQFFGPGTRLTVL.

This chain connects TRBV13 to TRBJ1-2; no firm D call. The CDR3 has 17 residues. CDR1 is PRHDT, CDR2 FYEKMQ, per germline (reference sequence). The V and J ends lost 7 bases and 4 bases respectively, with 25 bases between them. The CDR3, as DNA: TGTGCCAGCACCCCGATTCAACGAGGTGGGTCGGGCTATGGCTACACCTTC. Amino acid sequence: CASTPIQRGGSGYGYTF.

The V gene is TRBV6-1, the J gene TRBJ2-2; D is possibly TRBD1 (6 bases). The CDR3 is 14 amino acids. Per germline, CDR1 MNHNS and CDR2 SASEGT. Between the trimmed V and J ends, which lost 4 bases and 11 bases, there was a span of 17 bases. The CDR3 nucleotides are TGTGCCAGCAGTGTACAGGGCGAATCAAGAGAGCTGTTTTTT. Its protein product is CASSVQGESRELFF.

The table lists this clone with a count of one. CDR3 sequence: CASSVATTSTEQFF. CDR3 coding DNA: TGTGCCAGCAGCGTAGCTACCACTAGCACTGAGCAGTTCTTC. The chain couples TRBV9 to TRBJ2-1; perhaps TRBD2 as D (6 bases). In germline, CDR1 is SGDLS, CDR2 YYNGEE. CDR3 length: 14 residues. V shed 0 bases and J shed 9 bases, with 13 bases lying between them.

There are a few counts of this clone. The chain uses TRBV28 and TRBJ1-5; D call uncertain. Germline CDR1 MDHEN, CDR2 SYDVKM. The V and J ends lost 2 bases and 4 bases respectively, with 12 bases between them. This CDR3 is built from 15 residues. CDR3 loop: CASSLQAPKNQPQHF. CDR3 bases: TGTGCCAGCAGTTTACAGGCCCCGAAAAATCAGCCCCAGCATTTT.

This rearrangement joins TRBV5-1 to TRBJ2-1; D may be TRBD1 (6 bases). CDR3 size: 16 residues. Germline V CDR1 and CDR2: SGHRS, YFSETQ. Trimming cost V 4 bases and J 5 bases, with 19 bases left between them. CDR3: CASSLTTGQKNNEQFF. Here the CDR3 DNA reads TGCGCCAGCAGCCTGACCACAGGGCAAAAAAACAATGAGCAGTTCTTC.

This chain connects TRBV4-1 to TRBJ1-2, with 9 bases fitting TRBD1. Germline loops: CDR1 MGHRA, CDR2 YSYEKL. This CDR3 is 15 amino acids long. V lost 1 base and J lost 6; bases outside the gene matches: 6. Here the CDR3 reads CASSQVWDRANGYTF. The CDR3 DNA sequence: TGCGCCAGCAGCCAAGTTTGGGACAGGGCGAATGGCTACACCTTC.

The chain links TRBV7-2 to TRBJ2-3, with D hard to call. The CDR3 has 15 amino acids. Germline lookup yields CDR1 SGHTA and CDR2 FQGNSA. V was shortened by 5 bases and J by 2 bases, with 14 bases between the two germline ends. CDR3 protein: CASSIRRSPTDTQYF. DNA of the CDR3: TGTGCCAGCAGCATACGGAGAAGCCCCACAGATACGCAGTATTTT.

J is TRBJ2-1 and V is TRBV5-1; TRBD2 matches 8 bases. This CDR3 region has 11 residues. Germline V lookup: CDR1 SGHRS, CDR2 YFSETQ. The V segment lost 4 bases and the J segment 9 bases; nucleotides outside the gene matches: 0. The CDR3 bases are TGCGCCAGCAGCGGACTAGCTGAGCAGTTCTTC. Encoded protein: CASSGLAEQFF. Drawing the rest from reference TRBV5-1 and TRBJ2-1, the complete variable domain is KAGVTQTPRYLIKTRGQQVTLSCSPISGHRSVSWYQQTPGQGLQFLFEYFSETQRNKGNFPGRFSGRQFSNSRSEMNVSTLELGDSALYLCASSGLAEQFFGPGTRLTVL.

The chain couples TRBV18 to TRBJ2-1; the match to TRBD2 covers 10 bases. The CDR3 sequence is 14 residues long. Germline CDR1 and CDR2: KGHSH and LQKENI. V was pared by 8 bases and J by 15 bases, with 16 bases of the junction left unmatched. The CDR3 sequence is CASLSEASGRFPFF. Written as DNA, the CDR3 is TGTGCCAGCCTTTCGGAGGCTAGCGGGAGATTTCCGTTCTTC.

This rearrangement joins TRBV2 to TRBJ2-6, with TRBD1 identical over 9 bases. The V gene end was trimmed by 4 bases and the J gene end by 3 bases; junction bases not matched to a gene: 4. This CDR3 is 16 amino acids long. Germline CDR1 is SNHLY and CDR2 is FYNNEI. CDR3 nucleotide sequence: TGTGCCAGCAGTGGACAGGGGGGCATTGGGGCCAACGTCCTGACTTTC. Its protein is CASSGQGGIGANVLTF.

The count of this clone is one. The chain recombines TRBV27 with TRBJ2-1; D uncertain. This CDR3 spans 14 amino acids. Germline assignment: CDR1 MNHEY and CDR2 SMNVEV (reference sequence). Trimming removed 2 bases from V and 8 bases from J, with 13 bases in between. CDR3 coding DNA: TGTGCCAGCAGTTTAACCCGGGTCCGGGATGAGCAGTTCTTC. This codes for CASSLTRVRDEQFF.